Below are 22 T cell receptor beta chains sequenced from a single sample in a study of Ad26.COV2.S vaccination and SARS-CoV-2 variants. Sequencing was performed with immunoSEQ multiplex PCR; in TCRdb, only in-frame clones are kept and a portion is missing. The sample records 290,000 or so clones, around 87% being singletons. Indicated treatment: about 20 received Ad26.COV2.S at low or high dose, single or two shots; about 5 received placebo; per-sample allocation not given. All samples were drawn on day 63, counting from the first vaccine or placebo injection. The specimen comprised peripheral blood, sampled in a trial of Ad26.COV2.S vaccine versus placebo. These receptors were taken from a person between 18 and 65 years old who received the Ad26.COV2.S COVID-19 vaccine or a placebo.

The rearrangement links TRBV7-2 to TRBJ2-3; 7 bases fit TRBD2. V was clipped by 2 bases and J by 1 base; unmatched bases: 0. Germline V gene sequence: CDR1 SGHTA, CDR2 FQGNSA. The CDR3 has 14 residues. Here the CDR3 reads CASSLLAGTDTQYF. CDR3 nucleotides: TGTGCCAGCAGCTTACTAGCGGGCACAGATACGCAGTATTTT.

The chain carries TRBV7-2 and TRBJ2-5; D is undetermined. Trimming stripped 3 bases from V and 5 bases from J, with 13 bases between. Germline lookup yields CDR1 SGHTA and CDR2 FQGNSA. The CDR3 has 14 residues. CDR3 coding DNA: TGTGCCAGCAGCTTCACAGTGGGTATGGAGACCCAGTACTTC. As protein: CASSFTVGMETQYF.

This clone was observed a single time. The chain's CDR3 is CAGQRGLLNYTF. CDR3 in DNA: TGTGCCGGCCAACGGGGCCTTTTAAACTACACCTTC. This rearrangement joins TRBV6-5 to TRBJ1-2; TRBD1 is a possible D gene (5 bases). There are 12 residues in the CDR3. The V and J ends lost 11 bases and 10 bases respectively, with 20 bases between them. Germline assignment: CDR1 MNHEY and CDR2 SVGAGI.

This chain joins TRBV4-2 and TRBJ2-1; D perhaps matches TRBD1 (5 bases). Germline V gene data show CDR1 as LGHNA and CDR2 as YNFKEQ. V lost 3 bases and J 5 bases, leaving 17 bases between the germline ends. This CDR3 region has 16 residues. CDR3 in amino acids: CASSHRRGAFHNEQFF. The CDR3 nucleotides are TGTGCCAGCAGCCATAGAAGGGGCGCCTTTCACAATGAGCAGTTCTTC.

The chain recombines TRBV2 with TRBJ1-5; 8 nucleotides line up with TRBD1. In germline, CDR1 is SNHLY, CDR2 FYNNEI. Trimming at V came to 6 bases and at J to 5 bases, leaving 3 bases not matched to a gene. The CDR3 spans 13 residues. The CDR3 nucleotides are TGTGCCAGCAGGCAGGGGGCTTATCAGCCCCAGCATTTT. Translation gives CASRQGAYQPQHF.

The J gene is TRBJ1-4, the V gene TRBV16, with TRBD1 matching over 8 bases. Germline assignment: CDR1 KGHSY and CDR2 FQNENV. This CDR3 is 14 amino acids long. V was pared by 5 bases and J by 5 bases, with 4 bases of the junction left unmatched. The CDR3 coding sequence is TGTGCCAGCAGCTGGGACAGGCAAAATGAAAAACTGTTTTTT. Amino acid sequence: CASSWDRQNEKLFF.

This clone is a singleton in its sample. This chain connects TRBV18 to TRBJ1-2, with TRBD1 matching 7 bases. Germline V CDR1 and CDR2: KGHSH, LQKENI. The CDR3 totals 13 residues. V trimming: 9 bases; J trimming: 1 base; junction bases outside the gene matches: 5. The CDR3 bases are TGTGCCAGTACCGGACAGGATAACTATGGCTACACCTTC. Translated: CASTGQDNYGYTF. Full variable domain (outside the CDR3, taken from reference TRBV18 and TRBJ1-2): NAGVMQNPRHLVRRRGQEARLRCSPMKGHSHVYWYRQLPEEGLKFMVYLQKENIIDESGMPKERFSAEFPKEGPSILRIQQVVRGDSAAYFCASTGQDNYGYTFGSGTRLTVV.

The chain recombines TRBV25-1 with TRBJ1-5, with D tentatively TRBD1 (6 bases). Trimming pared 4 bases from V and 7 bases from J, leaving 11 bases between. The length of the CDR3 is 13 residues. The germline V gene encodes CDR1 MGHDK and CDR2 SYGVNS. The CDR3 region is CASSATGYQPQHF. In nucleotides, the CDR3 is TGTGCCAGCAGTGCAACAGGGTACCAGCCCCAGCATTTT.

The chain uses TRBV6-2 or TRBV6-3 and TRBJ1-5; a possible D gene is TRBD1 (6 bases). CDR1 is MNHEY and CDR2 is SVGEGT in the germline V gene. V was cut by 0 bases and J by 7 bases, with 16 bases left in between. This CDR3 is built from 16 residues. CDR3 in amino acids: CASSYSVTGLEQPQHF. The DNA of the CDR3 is TGTGCCAGCAGTTACTCGGTTACAGGGTTAGAGCAGCCCCAGCATTTT.

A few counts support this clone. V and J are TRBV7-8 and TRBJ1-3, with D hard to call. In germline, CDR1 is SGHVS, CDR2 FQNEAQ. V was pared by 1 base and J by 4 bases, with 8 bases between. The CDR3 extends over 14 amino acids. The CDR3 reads CASSLGGSGNTIYF. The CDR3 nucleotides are TGTGCCAGCAGCTTAGGGGGATCCGGAAACACCATATATTTT.

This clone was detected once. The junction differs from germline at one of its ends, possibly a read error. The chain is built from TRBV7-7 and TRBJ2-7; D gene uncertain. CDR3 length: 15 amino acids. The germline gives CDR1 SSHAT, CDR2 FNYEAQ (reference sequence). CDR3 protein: CASSLIRISSYEQYF. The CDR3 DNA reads TGTGCTAGCAGCTTAATCCGTATTAGCTCCTACGAGCAGTACTTC.

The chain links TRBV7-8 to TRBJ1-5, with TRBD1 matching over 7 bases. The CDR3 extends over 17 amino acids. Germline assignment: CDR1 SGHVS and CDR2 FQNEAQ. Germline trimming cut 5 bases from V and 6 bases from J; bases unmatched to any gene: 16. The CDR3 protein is CASSHGQDLYSIQPQHF. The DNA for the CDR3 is TGTGCCAGCAGCCATGGACAGGATCTGTACAGTATTCAGCCCCAGCATTTT.

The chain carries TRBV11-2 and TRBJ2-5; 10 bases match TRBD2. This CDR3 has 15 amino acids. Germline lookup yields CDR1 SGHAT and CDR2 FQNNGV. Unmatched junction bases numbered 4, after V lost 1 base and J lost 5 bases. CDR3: CASSLVASGSETQYF. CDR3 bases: TGTGCCAGCAGCTTAGTGGCTAGCGGGAGTGAGACCCAGTACTTC.

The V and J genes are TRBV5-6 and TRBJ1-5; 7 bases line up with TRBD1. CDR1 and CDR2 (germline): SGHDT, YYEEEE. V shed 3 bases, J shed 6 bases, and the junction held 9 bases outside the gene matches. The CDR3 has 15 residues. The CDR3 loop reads CASSSTGRSSQPQHF. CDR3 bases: TGTGCCAGCAGCTCGACAGGGAGATCATCTCAGCCCCAGCATTTT.

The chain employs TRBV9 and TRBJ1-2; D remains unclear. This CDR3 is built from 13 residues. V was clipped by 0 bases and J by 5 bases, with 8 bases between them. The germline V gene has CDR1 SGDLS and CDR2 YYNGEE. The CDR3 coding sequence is TGTGCCAGCAGCGTAGATGCCACGTATGGCTACACCTTC. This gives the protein CASSVDATYGYTF.

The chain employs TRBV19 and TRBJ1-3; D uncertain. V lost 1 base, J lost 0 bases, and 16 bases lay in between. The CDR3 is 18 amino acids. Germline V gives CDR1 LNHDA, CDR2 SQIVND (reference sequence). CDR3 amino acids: CASSIVTTAESSGNTIYF. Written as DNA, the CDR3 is TGTGCCAGTAGTATAGTAACAACGGCCGAAAGCTCTGGAAACACCATATATTTT. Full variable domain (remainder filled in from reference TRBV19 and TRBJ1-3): DGGITQSPKYLFRKEGQNVTLSCEQNLNHDAMYWYRQDPGQGLRLIYYSQIVNDFQKGDIAEGYSVSREKKESFPLTVTSAQKNPTAFYLCASSIVTTAESSGNTIYFGEGSWLTVV.

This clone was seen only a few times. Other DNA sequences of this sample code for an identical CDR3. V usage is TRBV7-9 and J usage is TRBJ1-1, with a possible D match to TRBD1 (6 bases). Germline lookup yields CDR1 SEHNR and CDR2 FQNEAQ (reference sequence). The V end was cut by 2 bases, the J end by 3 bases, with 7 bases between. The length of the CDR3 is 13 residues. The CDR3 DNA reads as TGTGCCAGCAGCTTATCAGGGGACACTGAAGCTTTCTTT. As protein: CASSLSGDTEAFF.

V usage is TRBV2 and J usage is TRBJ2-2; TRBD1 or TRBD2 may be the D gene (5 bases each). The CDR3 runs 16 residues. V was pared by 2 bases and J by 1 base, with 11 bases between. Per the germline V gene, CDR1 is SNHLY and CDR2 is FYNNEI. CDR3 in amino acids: CASSELGTRNTGELFF. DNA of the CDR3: TGTGCCAGCAGTGAACTGGGGACCCGGAACACCGGGGAGCTGTTTTTT. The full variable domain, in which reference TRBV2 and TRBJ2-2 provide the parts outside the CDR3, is EPEVTQTPSHQVTQMGQEVILRCVPISNHLYFYWYRQILGQKVEFLVSFYNNEISEKSEIFDDQFSVERPDGSNFTLKIRSTKLEDSAMYFCASSELGTRNTGELFFGEGSRLTVL.

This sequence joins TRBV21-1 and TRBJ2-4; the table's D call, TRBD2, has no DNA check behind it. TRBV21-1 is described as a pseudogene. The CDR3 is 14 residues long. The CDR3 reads CASSKLGRGNIQYF. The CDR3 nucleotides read TGTGCCAGCAGCAAACTGGGTCGGGGAAACATTCAGTACTTC.

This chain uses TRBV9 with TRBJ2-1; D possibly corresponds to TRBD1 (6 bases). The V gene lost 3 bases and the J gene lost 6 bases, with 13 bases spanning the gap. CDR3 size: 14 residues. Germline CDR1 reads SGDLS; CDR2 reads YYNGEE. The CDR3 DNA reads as TGTGCCAGCAGCGCCCGGGACATTACCAATGAGCAGTTCTTC. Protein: CASSARDITNEQFF.

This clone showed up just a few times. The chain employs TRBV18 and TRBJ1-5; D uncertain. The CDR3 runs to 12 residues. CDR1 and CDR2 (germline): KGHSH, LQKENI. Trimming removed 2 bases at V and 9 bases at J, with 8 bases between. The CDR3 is CASSPGEGPQHF. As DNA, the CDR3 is TGTGCCAGCTCACCAGGGGAGGGGCCCCAGCATTTT. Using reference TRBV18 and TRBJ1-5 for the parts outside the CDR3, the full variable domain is NAGVMQNPRHLVRRRGQEARLRCSPMKGHSHVYWYRQLPEEGLKFMVYLQKENIIDESGMPKERFSAEFPKEGPSILRIQQVVRGDSAAYFCASSPGEGPQHFGDGTRLSIL.

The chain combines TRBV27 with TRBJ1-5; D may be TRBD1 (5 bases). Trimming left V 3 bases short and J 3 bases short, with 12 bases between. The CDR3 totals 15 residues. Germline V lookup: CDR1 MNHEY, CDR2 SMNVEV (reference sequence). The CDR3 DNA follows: TGTGCCAGCAGTTTCGGGGGGTCCACCAATCAGCCCCAGCATTTT. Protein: CASSFGGSTNQPQHF.